The sequence of this T cell receptor beta chain was determined in a study of blood T cell repertoires in COVID-19. Turning to the study itself: PBMCs, B-cell-depleted T cells, or T cells were the source of the cDNA or gDNA that made up the material.

Measured with immunoSEQ multiplex PCR; TCRdb has only the in-frame clones, and not every one. The table includes about 260,000 clones, just under 85% detected once. Trimming at V came to 5 bases and at J to 9 bases, leaving 17 bases not matched to a gene. CDR1 is LNHDA and CDR2 is SQIVND in the germline V gene (reference sequence). CDR3 length equals 16 residues. The chain recombines TRBV19 with TRBJ2-3, with TRBD2 identical over 7 bases. The sequence derives from a woman aged 80 or older with acute or convalescent COVID-19. The material sequenced was peripheral blood. The chain's CDR3 is CASSARAPTSSGTQYF. CDR3 in DNA: TGTGCCAGTAGTGCCCGGGCCCCGACTAGCTCAGGGACGCAGTATTTT.